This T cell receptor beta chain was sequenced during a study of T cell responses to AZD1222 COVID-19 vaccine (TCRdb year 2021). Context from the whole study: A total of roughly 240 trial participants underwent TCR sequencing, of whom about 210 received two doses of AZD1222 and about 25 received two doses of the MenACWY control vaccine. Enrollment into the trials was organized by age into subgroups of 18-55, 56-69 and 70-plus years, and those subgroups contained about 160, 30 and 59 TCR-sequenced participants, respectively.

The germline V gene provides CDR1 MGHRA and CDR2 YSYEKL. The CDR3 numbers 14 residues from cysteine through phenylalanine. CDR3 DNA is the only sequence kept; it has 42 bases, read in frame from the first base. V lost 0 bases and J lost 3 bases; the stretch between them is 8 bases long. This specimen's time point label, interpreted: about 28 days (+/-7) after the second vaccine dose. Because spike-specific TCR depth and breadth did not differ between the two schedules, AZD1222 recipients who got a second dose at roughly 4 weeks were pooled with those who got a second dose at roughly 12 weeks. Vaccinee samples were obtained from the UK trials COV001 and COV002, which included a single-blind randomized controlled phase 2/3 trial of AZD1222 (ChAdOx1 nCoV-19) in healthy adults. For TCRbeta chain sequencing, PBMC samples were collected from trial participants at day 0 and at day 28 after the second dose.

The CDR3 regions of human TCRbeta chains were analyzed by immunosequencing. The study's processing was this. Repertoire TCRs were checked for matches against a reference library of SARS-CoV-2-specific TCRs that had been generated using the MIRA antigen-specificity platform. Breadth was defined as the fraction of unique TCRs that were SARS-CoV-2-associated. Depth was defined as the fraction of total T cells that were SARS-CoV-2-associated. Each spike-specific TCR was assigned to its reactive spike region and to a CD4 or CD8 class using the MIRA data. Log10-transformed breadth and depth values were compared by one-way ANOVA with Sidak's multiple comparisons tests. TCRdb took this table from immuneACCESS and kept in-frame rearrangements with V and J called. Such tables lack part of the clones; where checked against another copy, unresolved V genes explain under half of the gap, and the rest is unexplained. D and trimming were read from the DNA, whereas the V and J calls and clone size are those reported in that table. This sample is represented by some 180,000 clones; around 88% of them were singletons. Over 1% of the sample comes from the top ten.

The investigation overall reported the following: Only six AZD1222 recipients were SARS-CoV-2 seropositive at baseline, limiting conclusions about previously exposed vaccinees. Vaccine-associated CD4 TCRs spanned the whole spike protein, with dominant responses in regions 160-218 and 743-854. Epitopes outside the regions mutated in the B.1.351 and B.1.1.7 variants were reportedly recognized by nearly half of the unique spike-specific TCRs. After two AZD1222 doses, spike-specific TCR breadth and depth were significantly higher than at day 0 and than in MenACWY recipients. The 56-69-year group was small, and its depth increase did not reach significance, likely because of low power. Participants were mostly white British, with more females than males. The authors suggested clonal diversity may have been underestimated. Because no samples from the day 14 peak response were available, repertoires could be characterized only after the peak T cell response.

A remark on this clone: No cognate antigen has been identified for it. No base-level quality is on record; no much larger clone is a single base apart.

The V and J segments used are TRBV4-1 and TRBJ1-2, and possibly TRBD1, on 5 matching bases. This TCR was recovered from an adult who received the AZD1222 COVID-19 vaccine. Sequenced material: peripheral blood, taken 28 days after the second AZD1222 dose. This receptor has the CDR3 CASSQESRDYGYTF. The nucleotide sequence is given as TGCGCCAGCAGCCAAGAGTCCAGGGACTATGGCTACACCTTC.